This T cell receptor (beta chain) is drawn from a study of blood T cell repertoires in COVID-19. Study background: Acute and convalescent COVID-19 samples came from the United States, Italy and Spain. In each case, the material was cDNA or gDNA derived from T cells, B-cell-depleted T cells, or PBMCs.

This CDR3 spans 15 amino acids. V shed 0 bases and J shed 9 bases, with 12 bases lying between them. CDR1 and CDR2 from the germline V gene are SGHTA and FQGNSA. Per the original data handling: Quantification of nucleated cells was approximated via reference gene primer amplification. Profiled with immunoSEQ multiplex PCR; TCRdb holds only in-frame clones, not every one. V, J and clone size are those of that table, while D and trimming were read from the DNA. The table lists over 130,000 clones, around 90% of them singletons. Sequencing was carried out using peripheral blood. This sequence joins TRBV7-2 and TRBJ1-6; possible D gene TRBD1, 5 bases. This clonotype was obtained from a woman aged 80 or over with acute or convalescent COVID-19. In DNA, the CDR3 is TGTGCCAGCAGCTTAGCGCTGGGGCATTCTTCACCCCTCCACTTT. It is translated as CASSLALGHSSPLHF.